Described below is a single T cell receptor (beta chain) sequence and its context. This entry is derived from a study of CD8 T cells in Susac syndrome. Looked up from germline, CDR1 is SGHNT and CDR2 is YYREEE (reference sequence). V shed 0 bases and J shed 5 bases, with 11 bases lying between them. There are 14 residues in the CDR3. Healthy donors constituted the control group, matched for age and sex. 0.5 to 1 ug RNA was reverse transcribed with random hexamers. Each CDR3 protein is one row after TCRdb ran MiXCR on the immunoSEQ multiplex PCR reads. Among approximately 150,000 distinct CDR3 sequences listed, roughly 94% were seen once.

Material for sequencing was CD4+ T cells from PBMCs. The rearrangement uses TRBV5-4 and TRBJ2-5; D is undetermined. This clonotype originated in a human donor in good health. The CDR3 loop is CASSLEGSLETQYF. The CDR3 DNA reads TGTGCCAGCAGCTTGGAGGGTAGCTTGGAGACCCAGTACTTC.